These 9 T cell receptor beta chains originate from one sample sequenced in a study of blood T cell repertoires in COVID-19. Measured with immunoSEQ multiplex PCR; TCRdb has only the in-frame clones, and not every one. Here the sample spans 90,000 to 120,000 clones, 80% to 85% being singletons. Sample: peripheral blood. All receptors come from a human donor in a cohort sampled during active COVID-19.

The chain carries TRBV28 and TRBJ2-3, with a possible D match to TRBD1 (6 bases). The germline gives CDR1 MDHEN, CDR2 SYDVKM. The ends were cut back, 5 bases at V and 1 base at J, with 16 bases in the middle. The CDR3 has 16 residues. This CDR3 is CASSAQGLTGTDTQYF. CDR3 in DNA: TGTGCCAGCAGTGCACAGGGTTTGACTGGCACAGATACGCAGTATTTT.

The V call is TRBV5-1, the J call TRBJ2-1; 10 bases agree with TRBD2. J was trimmed by 7 bases and V by 0 bases; bases with no gene match: 7. CDR3 length: 16 amino acids. Germline CDR1 SGHRS, CDR2 YFSETQ. The CDR3 spells CASSLGASGSINEQFF. The CDR3 DNA is TGCGCCAGCAGCTTGGGGGCTAGCGGGAGTATAAATGAGCAGTTCTTC.

This chain's CDR3 is CSVESRQGAGTGELFF. In DNA form, the CDR3 reads TGCAGCGTTGAATCCCGACAGGGGGCGGGCACCGGGGAGCTGTTTTTT. The chain joins TRBV29-1 to TRBJ2-2; 10 bases fit TRBD1. The CDR3 length is 16 residues. Germline V CDR1 and CDR2: SQVTM, ANQGSEA. Losses at the gene ends were 2 bases for V and 4 bases for J; bases not matched to a gene: 7.

V gene TRBV9 combines with J gene TRBJ2-3; D gene ambiguous. CDR3 size: 12 residues. V lost 3 bases and J lost 8, with 10 bases in between. Germline values: CDR1 SGDLS, CDR2 YYNGEE. This CDR3 is CASSAHGGTQYF. In DNA form, the CDR3 reads TGTGCCAGCAGCGCTCACGGTGGTACGCAGTATTTT.

The rearrangement joins TRBV7-2 to TRBJ2-1; maybe TRBD2 (6 bases). Trimming took off 1 base at V and 4 bases at J, with 11 bases between the two ends. The CDR3 is made up of 15 amino acids. Germline loops: CDR1 SGHTA, CDR2 FQGNSA. The CDR3 loop is CASSLDVGGYNEQFF. As DNA, the CDR3 is TGTGCCAGCAGCTTAGACGTCGGGGGATACAATGAGCAGTTCTTC.

The chain combines TRBV7-3 with TRBJ2-1, with TRBD2 matching over 9 bases. The CDR3 contains 16 residues. Germline V CDR1 and CDR2: SGHTA, FQGTGA. V was clipped by 2 bases and J by 9 bases; unmatched bases: 11. CDR3 sequence reads: CASSLSGLAGIGEQFF. CDR3 DNA: TGTGCCAGCAGCTTATCGGGTCTAGCGGGAATAGGTGAGCAGTTCTTC.

The chain links TRBV19 to TRBJ2-7; 9 bases are shared with TRBD1. Germline trimming cut 2 bases from V and 2 bases from J; bases unmatched to any gene: 4. The CDR3 has 15 amino acids. The germline V gene has CDR1 LNHDA and CDR2 SQIVND (reference sequence). CDR3 amino acids: CASSISGQGTYEQYF. The CDR3 DNA reads as TGTGCCAGTAGTATATCAGGACAGGGGACCTACGAGCAGTACTTC.

This CDR3 is CSVRGASTEAFF. CDR3 bases: TGCAGCGTTAGAGGAGCGAGCACTGAAGCTTTCTTT. This chain links TRBV29-1 with TRBJ1-1; no firm D call. Trimming took 5 bases from V and 4 from J, leaving 11 bases between them. The CDR3 sequence is 12 residues long. Germline V gene data show CDR1 as SQVTM and CDR2 as ANQGSEA.

DNA of the CDR3: TGTGCCAGCAGTTACCGGACAGGGGCTGGAAACACCATATATTTT. Its protein is CASSYRTGAGNTIYF. This chain uses TRBV6-5 with TRBJ1-3; 9 nucleotides agree with TRBD1. The CDR3 covers 15 residues. J gave up 2 bases and V 2 bases, and 1 base lay outside the gene matches. Germline CDR1 is MNHEY and CDR2 is SVGAGI.